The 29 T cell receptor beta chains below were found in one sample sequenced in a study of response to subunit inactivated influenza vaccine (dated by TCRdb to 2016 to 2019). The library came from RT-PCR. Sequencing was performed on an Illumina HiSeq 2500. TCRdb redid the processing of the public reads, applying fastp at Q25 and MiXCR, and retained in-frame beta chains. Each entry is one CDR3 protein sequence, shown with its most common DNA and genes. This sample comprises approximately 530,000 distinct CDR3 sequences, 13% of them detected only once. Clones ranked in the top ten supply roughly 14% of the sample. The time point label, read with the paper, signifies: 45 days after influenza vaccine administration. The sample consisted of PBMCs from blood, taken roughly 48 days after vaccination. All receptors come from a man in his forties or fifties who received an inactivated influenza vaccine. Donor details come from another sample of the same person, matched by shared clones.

The CDR3 sequence: CASSLEQGRETQYF. The CDR3 nucleotides are TGTGCCAGCAGCTTAGAACAGGGGCGAGAGACCCAGTACTTC. This rearrangement joins TRBV7-2 to TRBJ2-5, with 7 bases lining up with TRBD1. The CDR3 is 14 amino acids. J gave up 4 bases and V 1 base, and 3 bases lay outside the gene matches. The germline CDR1 and CDR2 sequences are SGHTA and FQGNSA.

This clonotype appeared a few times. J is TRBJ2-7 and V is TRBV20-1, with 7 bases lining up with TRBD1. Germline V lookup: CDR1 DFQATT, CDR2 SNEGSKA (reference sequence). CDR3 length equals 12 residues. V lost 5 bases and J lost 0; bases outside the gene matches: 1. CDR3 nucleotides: TGCAGTGCTTACAGGGGCTCCTACGAGCAGTACTTC. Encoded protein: CSAYRGSYEQYF.

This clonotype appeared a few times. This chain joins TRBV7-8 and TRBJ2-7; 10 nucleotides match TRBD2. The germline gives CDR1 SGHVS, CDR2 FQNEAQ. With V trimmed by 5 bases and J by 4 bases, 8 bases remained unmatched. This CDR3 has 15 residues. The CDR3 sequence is CASSRTSGALYEQYF. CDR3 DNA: TGTGCCAGCAGCAGAACTAGCGGGGCCCTTTACGAGCAGTACTTC.

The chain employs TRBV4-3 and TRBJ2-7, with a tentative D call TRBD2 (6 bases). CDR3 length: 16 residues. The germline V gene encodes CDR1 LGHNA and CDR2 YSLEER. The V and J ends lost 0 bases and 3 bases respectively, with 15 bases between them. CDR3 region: CASSQDKGTSDYEQYF. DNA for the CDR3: TGCGCCAGCAGCCAAGATAAAGGGACTTCCGACTACGAGCAGTACTTC.

The CDR3 nucleotides read TGCGCCAGCAGCTTGGAGGAACCAACCCACTATGGCTACACCTTC. Amino acid sequence: CASSLEEPTHYGYTF. V usage is TRBV5-1 and J usage is TRBJ1-2; D ambiguous. CDR1 and CDR2 (germline): SGHRS, YFSETQ. CDR3 length: 15 amino acids. Trimming removed 0 bases from V and 3 bases from J, with 12 bases in between.

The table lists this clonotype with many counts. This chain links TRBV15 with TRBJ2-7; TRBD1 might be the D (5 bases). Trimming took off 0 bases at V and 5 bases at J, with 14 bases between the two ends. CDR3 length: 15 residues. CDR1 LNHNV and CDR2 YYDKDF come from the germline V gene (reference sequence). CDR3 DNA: TGTGCCACCAGCAGAGACCGAAATCAGGGCAACGAGCAGTACTTC. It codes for CATSRDRNQGNEQYF.

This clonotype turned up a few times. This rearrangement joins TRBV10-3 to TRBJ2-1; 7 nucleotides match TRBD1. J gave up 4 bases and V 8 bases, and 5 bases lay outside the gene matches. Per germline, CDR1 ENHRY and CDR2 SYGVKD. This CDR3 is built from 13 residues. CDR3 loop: CAIGQANYNEQFF. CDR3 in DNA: TGTGCCATCGGACAGGCGAATTACAATGAGCAGTTCTTC.

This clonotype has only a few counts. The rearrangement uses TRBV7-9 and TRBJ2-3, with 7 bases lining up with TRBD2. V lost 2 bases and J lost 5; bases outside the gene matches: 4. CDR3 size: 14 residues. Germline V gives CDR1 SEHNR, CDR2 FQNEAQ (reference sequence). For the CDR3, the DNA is TGTGCCAGCAGCTTACTGAGGGAGGGAGATACGCAGTATTTT. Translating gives CASSLLREGDTQYF.

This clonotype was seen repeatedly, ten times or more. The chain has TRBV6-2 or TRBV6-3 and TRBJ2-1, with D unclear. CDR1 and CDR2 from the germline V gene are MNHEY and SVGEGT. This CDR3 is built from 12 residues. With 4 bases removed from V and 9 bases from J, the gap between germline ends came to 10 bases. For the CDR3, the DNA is TGTGCCAGCAGTTCTTATGGGTCTGAGCAGTTCTTC. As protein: CASSSYGSEQFF.

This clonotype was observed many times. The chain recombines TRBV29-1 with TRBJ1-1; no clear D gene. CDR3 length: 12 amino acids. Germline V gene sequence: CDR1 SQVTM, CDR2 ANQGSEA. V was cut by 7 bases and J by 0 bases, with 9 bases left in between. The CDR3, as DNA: TGCAGCGGCGCCGGGATGAACACTGAAGCTTTCTTT. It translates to CSGAGMNTEAFF.

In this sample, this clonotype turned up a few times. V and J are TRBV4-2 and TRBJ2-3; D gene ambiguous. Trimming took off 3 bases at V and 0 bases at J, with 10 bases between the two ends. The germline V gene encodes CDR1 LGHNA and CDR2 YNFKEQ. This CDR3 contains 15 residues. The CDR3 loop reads CASSHDPGSTDTQYF. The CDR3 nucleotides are TGTGCCAGCAGCCATGATCCGGGTAGCACAGATACGCAGTATTTT.

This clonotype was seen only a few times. The CDR3 coding sequence is TGTGCCAGCAGCTTAGTAACTAGCGGGGAAAAAAACATTCAGTACTTC. Protein sequence: CASSLVTSGEKNIQYF. The chain has TRBV11-2 and TRBJ2-4; TRBD2 matches at 10 bases. The CDR3 extends over 16 amino acids. V trimming: 1 base; J trimming: 4 bases; junction bases outside the gene matches: 4. The germline V gene has CDR1 SGHAT and CDR2 FQNNGV.

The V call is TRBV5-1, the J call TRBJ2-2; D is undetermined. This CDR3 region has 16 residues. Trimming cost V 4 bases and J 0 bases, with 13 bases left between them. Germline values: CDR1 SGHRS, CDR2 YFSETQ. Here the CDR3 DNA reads TGCGCCAGCAGCCACCGACGTTCCTCGAACACCGGGGAGCTGTTTTTT. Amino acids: CASSHRRSSNTGELFF.

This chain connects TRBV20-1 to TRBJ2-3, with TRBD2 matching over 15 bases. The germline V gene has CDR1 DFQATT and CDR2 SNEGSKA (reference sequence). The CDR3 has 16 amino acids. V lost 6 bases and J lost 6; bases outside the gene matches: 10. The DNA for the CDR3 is TGCAGTGCAAACTCCGGGACTAGCGGGAGGCGGGATACGCAGTATTTT. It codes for CSANSGTSGRRDTQYF.

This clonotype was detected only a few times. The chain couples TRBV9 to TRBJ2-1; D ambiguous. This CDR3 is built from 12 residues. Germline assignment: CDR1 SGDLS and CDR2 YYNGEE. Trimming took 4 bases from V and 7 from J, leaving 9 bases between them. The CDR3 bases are TGTGCCAGCAGCAGTAGCCTGAATGAGCAGTTCTTC. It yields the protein CASSSSLNEQFF. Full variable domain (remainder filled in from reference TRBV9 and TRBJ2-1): DSGVTQTPKHLITATGQRVTLRCSPRSGDLSVYWYQQSLDQGLQFLIQYYNGEERAKGNILERFSAQQFPDLHSELNLSSLELGDSALYFCASSSSLNEQFFGPGTRLTVL.

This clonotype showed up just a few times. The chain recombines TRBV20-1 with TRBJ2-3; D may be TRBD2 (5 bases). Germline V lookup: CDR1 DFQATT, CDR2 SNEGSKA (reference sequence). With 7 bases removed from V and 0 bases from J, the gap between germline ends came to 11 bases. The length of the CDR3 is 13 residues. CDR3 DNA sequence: TGCAGTGTACAGAGCGGTAGCACAGATACGCAGTATTTT. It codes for CSVQSGSTDTQYF.

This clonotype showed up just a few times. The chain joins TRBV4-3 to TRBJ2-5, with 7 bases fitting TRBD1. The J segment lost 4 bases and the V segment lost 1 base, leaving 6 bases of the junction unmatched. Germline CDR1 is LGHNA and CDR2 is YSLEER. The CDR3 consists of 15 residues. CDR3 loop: CASSQAPNRGETQYF. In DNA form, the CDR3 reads TGCGCCAGCAGCCAAGCCCCAAACAGGGGAGAGACCCAGTACTTC.

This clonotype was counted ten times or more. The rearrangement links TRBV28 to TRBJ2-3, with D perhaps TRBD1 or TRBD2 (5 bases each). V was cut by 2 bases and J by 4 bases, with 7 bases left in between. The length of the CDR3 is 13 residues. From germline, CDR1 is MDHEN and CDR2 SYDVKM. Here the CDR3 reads CASSLGTADTQYF. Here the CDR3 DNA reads TGTGCCAGCAGTTTAGGGACCGCAGATACGCAGTATTTT.

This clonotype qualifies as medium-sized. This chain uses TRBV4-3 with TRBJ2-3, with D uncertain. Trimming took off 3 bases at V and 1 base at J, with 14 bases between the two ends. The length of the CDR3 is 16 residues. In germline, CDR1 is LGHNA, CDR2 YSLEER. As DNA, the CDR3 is TGCGCCAGCAGCCAGGATTTAATATGGGGCACAGATACGCAGTATTTT. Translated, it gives CASSQDLIWGTDTQYF.

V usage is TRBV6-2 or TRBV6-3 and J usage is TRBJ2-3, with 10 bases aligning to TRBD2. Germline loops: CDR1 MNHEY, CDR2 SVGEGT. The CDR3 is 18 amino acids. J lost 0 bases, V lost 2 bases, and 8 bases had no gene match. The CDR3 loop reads CASSYDPSGRASTDTQYF. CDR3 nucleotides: TGTGCCAGCAGTTACGACCCGAGCGGGAGGGCTAGCACAGATACGCAGTATTTT.

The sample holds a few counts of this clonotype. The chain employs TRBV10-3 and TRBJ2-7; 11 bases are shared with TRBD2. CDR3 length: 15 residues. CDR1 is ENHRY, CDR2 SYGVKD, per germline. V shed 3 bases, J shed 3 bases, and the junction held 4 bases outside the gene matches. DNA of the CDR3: TGTGCCATCAGTGAACCGGGACTAGCGGACTACGAGCAGTACTTC. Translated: CAISEPGLADYEQYF.

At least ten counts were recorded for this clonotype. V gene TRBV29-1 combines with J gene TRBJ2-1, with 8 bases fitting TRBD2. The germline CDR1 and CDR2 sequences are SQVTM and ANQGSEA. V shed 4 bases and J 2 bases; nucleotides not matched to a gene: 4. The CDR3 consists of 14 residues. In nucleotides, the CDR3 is TGCAGCGTTGGTCCGGGAGGGCCCTACAATGAGCAGTTCTTC. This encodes CSVGPGGPYNEQFF.

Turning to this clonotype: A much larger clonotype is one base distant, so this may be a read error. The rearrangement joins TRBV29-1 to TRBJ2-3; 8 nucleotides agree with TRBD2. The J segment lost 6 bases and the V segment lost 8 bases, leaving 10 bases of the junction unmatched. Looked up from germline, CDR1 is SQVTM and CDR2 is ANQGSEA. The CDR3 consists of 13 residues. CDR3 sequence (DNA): TGCAGCCTAAGACTAGCGCGAACGGATACGCAGTATTTT. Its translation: CSLRLARTDTQYF.

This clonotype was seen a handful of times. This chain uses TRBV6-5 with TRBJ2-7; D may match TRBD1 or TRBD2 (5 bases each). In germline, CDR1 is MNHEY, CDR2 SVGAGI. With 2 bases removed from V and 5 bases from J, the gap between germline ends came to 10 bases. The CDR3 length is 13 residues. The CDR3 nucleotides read TGTGCCAGCAGTTACCGGGGCTGGGACGAGCAGTACTTC. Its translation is CASSYRGWDEQYF.

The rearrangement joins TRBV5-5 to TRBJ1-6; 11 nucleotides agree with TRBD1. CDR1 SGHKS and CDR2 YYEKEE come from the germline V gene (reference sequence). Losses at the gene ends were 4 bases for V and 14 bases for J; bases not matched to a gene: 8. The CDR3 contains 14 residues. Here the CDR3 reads CASSPGTGGTSLHF. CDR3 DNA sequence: TGTGCCAGCAGCCCGGGGACAGGGGGAACGTCCCTCCACTTT.

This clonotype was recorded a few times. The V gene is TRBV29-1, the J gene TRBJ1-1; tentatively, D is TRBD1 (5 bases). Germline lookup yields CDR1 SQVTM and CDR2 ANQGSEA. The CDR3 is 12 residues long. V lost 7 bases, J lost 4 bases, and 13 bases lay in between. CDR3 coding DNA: TGCAGCGCCGGGGCCTGGGGCACTGAAGCTTTCTTT. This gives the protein CSAGAWGTEAFF.

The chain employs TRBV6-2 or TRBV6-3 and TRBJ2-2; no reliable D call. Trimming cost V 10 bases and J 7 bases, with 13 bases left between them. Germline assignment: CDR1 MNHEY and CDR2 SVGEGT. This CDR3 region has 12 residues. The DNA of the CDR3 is TGTGCCACCACCTCGTGGTACGGGGAGCTGTTTTTT. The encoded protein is CATTSWYGELFF.

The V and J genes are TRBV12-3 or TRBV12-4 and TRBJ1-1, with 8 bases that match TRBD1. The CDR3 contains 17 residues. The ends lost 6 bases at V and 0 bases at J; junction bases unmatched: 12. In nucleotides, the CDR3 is TGTGCCAGCAGACCCGACAGGGGCTTTACCCTGAACACTGAAGCTTTCTTT. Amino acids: CASRPDRGFTLNTEAFF.

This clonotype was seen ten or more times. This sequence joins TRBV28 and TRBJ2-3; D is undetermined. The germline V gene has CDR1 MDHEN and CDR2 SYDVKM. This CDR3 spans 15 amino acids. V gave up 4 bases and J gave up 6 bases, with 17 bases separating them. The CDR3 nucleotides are TGTGCCAGCAGTTCGGTGCGTAGGCCCGGGGATACGCAGTATTTT. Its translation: CASSSVRRPGDTQYF.